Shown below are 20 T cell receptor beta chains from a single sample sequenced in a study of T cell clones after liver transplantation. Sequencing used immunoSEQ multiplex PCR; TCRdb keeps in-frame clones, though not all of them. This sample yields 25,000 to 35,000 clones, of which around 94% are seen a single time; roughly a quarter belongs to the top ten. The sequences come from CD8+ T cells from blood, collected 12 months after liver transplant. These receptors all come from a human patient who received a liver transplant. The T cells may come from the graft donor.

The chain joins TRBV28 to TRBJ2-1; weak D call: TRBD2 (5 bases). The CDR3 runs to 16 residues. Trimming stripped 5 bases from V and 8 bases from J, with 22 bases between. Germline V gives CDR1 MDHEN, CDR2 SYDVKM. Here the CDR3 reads CASSRTSGRQAYEQFF. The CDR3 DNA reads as TGTGCCAGCAGTCGCACCAGCGGTCGCCAGGCATATGAGCAGTTCTTC.

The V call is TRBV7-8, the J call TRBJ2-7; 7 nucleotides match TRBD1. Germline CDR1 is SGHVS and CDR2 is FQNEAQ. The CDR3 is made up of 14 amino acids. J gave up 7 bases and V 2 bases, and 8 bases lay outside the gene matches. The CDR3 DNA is TGTGCCAGCAGCTTATCACAGGGGCGCCGGGAGCAGTACTTC. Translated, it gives CASSLSQGRREQYF.

The CDR3, as DNA: TGTGCCAGCAGTTACTCCACACAGGCGGGATTGGGGGAGCAGTACTTC. Translated, it gives CASSYSTQAGLGEQYF. The V and J genes are TRBV6-6 and TRBJ2-7; D may be TRBD2 (6 bases). This CDR3 has 16 amino acids. Germline assignment: CDR1 MNHNY and CDR2 SVGAGI (reference sequence). V was shortened by 0 bases and J by 7 bases, with 19 bases between the two germline ends.

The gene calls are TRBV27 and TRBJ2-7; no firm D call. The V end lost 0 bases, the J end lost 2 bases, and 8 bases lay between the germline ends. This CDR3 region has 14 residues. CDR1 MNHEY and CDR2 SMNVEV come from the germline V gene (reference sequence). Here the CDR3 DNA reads TGTGCCAGCAGTTTATCGGGCAGCACCTACGAGCAGTACTTC. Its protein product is CASSLSGSTYEQYF.

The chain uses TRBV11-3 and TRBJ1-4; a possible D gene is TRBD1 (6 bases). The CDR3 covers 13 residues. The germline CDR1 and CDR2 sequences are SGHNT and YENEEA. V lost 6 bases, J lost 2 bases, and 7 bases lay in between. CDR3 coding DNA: TGTGCCAGCAGTGGACAGACTAATGAAAAACTGTTTTTT. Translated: CASSGQTNEKLFF.

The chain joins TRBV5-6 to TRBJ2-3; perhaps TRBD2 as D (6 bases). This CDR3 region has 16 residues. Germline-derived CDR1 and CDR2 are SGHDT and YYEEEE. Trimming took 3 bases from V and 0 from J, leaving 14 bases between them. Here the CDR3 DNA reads TGTGCCAGCAGCTCAGGTCCGGGACTTAGCACAGATACGCAGTATTTT. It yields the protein CASSSGPGLSTDTQYF.

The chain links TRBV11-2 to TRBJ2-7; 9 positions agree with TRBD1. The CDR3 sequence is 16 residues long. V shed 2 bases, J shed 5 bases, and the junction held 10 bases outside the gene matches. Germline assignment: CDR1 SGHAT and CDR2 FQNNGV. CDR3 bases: TGTGCCAGCAGCTTAAAGAGGGGGACAGGGATCCACGAGCAGTACTTC. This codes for CASSLKRGTGIHEQYF. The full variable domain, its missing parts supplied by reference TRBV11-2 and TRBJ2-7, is EAGVAQSPRYKIIEKRQSVAFWCNPISGHATLYWYQQILGQGPKLLIQFQNNGVVDDSQLPKDRFSAERLKGVDSTLKIQPAKLEDSAVYLCASSLKRGTGIHEQYFGPGTRLTVT.

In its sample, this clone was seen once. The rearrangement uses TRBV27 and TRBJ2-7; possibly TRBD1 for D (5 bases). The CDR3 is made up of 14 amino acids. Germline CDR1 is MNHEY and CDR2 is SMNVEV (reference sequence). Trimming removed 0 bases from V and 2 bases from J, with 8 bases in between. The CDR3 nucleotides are TGTGCCAGCAGTTTATCGGCAGGGACCTACGAGCAGTACTTC. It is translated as CASSLSAGTYEQYF.

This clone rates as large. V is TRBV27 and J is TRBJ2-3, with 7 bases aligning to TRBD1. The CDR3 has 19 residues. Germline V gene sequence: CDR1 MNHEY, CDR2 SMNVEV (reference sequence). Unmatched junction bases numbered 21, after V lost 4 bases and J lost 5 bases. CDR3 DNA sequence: TGTGCCAGCAGTTCCTGGTTGGTCCGACAGGGTCCGGTGAAAGATACGCAGTATTTT. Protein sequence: CASSSWLVRQGPVKDTQYF.

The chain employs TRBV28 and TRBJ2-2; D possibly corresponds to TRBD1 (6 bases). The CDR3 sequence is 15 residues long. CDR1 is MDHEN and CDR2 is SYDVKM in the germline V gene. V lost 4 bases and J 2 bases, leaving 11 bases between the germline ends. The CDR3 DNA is TGTGCCAGCAGTTCCATGGGACAAAACACCGGGGAGCTGTTTTTT. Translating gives CASSSMGQNTGELFF. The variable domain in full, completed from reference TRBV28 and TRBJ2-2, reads DVKVTQSSRYLVKRTGEKVFLECVQDMDHENMFWYRQDPGLGLRLIYFSYDVKMKEKGDIPEGYSVSREKKERFSLILESASTNQTSMYLCASSSMGQNTGELFFGEGSRLTVL.

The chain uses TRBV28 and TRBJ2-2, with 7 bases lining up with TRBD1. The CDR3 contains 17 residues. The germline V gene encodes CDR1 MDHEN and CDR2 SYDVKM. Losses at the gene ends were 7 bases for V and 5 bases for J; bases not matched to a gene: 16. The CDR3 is CASTLRDSLRLTGELFF. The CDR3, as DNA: TGTGCCAGCACCCTTAGGGACAGCCTCCGGCTTACCGGGGAGCTGTTTTTT.

This chain's CDR3 is CASSLEASLAGQLGDTQYF. CDR3 bases: TGTGCCAGCAGTTTAGAGGCGAGTCTAGCGGGCCAACTGGGGGATACGCAGTATTTT. The V call is TRBV27, the J call TRBJ2-3; 8 bases agree with TRBD2. Trimming at V came to 2 bases and at J to 6 bases, leaving 19 bases not matched to a gene. The CDR3 extends over 19 amino acids. Germline V gene sequence: CDR1 MNHEY, CDR2 SMNVEV (reference sequence).

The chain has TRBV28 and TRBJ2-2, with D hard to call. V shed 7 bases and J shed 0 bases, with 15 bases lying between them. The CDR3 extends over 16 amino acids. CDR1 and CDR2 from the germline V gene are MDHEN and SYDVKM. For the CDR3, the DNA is TGTGCCAGCATTAAAGCGTCCATCACGAACACCGGGGAGCTGTTTTTT. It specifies CASIKASITNTGELFF.

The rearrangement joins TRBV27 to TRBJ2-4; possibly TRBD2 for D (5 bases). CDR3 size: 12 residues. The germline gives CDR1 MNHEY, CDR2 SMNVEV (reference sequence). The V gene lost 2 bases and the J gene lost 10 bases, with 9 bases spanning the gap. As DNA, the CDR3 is TGTGCCAGCAGTTTACCGAGCGGAATTCAGTACTTC. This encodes CASSLPSGIQYF.

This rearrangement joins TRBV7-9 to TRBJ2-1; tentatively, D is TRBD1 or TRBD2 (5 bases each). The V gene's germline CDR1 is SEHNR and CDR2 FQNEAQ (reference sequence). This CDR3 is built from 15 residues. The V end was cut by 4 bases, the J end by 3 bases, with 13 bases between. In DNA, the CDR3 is TGTGCCAGCAGCTGGGGGACGGGCGACTACAATGAGCAGTTCTTC. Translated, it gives CASSWGTGDYNEQFF.

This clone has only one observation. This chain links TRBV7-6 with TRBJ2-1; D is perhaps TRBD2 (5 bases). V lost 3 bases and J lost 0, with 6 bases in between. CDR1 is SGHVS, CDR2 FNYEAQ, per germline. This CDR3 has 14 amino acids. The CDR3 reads CASSFGSSYNEQFF. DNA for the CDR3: TGTGCCAGCAGCTTTGGGAGCTCCTACAATGAGCAGTTCTTC. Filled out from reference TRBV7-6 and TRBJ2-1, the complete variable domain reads GAGVSQSPRYKVTKRGQDVALRCDPISGHVSLYWYRQALGQGPEFLTYFNYEAQQDKSGLPNDRFSAERPEGSISTLTIQRTEQRDSAMYRCASSFGSSYNEQFFGPGTRLTVL.

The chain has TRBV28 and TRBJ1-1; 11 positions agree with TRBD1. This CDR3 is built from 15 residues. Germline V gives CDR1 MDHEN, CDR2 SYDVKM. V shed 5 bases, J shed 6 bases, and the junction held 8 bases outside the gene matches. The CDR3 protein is CASSLLWTGGAEAFF. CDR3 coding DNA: TGTGCCAGCAGTCTTCTCTGGACAGGGGGCGCTGAAGCTTTCTTT.

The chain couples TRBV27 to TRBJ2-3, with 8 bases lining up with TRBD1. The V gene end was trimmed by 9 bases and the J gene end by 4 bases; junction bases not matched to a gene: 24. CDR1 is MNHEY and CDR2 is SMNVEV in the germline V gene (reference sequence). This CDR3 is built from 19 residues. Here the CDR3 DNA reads TGTGCCAGATTTTTTATCCTCAACATTCGAAAGACAGGGGCAGATACGCAGTATTTT. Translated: CARFFILNIRKTGADTQYF.

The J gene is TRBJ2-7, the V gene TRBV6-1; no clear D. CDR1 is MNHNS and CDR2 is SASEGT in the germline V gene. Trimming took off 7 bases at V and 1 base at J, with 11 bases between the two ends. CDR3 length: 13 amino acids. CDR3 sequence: CASIPRDSYEQYF. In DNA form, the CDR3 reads TGTGCCAGCATCCCTAGAGATTCCTACGAGCAGTACTTC.

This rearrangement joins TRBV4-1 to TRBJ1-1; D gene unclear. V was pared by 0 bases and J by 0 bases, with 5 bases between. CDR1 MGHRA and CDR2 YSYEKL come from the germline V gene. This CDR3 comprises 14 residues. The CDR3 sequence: CASSQDTLNTEAFF. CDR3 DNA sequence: TGCGCCAGCAGCCAAGACACCTTGAACACTGAAGCTTTCTTT.